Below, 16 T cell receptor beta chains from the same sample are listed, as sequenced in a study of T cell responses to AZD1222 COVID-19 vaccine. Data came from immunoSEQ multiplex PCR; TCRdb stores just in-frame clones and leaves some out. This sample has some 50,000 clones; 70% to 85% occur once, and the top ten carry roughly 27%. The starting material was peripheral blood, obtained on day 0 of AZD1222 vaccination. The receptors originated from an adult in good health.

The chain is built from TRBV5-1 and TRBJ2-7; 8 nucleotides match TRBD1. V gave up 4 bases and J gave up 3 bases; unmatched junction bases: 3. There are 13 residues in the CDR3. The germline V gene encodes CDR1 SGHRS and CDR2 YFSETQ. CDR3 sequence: CASSVTGDYEQYF. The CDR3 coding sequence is TGCGCCAGCAGCGTGACAGGGGACTACGAGCAGTACTTC.

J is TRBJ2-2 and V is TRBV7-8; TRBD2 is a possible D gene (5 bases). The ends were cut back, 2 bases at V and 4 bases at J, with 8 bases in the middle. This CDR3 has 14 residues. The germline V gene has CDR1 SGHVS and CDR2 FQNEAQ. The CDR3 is CASSLLSGTGELFF. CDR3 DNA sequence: TGTGCCAGCAGCTTATTAAGCGGCACCGGGGAGCTGTTTTTT.

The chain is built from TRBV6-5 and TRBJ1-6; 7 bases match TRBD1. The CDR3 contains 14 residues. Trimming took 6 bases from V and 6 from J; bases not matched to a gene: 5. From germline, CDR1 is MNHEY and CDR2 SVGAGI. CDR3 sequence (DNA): TGTGCCAGCAGCCGTCAGGGGGTTAATTCACCCCTCCACTTT. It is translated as CASSRQGVNSPLHF.

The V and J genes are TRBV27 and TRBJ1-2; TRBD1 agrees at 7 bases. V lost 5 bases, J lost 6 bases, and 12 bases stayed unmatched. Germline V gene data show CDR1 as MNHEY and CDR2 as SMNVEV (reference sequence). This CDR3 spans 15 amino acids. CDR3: CASSPNPTGRHGYTF. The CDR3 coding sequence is TGTGCCAGCAGTCCGAACCCGACAGGGCGACATGGCTACACCTTC.

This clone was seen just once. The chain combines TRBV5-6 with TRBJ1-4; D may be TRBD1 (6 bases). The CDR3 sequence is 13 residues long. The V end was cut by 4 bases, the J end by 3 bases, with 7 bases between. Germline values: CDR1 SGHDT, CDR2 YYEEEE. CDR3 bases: TGTGCCAGCAGCGCAGGGGCTAATGAAAAACTGTTTTTT. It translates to CASSAGANEKLFF.

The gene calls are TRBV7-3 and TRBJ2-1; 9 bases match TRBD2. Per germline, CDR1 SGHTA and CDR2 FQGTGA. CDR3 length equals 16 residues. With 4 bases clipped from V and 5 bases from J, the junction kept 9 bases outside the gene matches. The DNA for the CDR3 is TGTGCCAGCAGCTCCATAGCGGGAGAGTTACACAATGAGCAGTTCTTC. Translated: CASSSIAGELHNEQFF.

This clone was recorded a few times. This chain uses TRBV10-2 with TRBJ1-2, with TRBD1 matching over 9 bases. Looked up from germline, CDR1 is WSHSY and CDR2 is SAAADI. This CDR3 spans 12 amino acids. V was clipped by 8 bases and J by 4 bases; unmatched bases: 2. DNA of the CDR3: TGCGCCAGCGGGGGACAGGGCTATGGCTACACCTTC. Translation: CASGGQGYGYTF.

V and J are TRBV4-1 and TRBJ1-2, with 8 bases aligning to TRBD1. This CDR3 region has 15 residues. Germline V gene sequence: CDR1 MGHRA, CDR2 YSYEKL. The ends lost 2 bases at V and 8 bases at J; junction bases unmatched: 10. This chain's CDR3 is CASSQPRTGQGGYTF. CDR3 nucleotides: TGCGCCAGCAGCCAACCCCGGACAGGACAGGGCGGCTACACCTTC.

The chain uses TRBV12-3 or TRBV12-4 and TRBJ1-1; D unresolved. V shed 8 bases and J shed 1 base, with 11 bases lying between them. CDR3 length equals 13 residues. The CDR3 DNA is TGTGCCAGCGGTAATACGAGGAACACTGAAGCTTTCTTT. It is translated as CASGNTRNTEAFF.

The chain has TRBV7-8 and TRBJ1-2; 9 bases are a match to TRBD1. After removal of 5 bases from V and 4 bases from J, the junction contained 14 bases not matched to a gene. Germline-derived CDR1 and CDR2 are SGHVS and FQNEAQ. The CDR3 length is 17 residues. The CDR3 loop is CASSPVDRGSNGYGYTF. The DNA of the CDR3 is TGTGCCAGCAGCCCCGTTGACAGGGGGTCGAATGGCTATGGCTACACCTTC.

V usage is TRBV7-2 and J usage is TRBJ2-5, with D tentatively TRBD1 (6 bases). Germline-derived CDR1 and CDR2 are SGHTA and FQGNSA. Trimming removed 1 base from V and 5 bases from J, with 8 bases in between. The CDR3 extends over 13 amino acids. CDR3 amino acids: CASSLGRGETQYF. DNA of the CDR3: TGTGCCAGCAGCTTAGGCAGGGGTGAGACCCAGTACTTC.

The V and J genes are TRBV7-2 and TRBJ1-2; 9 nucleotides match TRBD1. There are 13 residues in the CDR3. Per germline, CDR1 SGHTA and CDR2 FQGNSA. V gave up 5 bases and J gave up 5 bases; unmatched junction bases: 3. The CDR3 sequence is CASSGDREYGYTF. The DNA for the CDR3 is TGTGCCAGCAGCGGGGACAGGGAATATGGCTACACCTTC.

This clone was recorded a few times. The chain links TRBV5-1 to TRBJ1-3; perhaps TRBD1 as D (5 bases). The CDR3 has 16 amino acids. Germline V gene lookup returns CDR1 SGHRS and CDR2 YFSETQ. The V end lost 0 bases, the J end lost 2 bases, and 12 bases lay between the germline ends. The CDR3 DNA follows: TGCGCCAGCAGCTTGGGAGGGGCTCAGGCTGGAAACACCATATATTTT. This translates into CASSLGGAQAGNTIYF. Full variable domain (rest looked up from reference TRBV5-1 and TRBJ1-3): KAGVTQTPRYLIKTRGQQVTLSCSPISGHRSVSWYQQTPGQGLQFLFEYFSETQRNKGNFPGRFSGRQFSNSRSEMNVSTLELGDSALYLCASSLGGAQAGNTIYFGEGSWLTVV.

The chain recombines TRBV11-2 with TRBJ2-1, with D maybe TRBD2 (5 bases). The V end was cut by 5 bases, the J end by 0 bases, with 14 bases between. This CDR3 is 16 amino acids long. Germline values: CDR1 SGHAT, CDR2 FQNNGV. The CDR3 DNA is TGTGCCAGCAGCGAACCAGCGGAAAGCTCCTACAATGAGCAGTTCTTC. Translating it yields CASSEPAESSYNEQFF.

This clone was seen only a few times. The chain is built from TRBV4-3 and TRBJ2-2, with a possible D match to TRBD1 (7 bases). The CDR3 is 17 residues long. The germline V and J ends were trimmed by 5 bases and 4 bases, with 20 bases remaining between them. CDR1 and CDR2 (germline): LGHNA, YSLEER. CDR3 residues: CASSSRAGGGPTGELFF. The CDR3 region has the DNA TGCGCCAGCAGCTCCCGGGCAGGGGGAGGTCCCACCGGGGAGCTGTTTTTT.

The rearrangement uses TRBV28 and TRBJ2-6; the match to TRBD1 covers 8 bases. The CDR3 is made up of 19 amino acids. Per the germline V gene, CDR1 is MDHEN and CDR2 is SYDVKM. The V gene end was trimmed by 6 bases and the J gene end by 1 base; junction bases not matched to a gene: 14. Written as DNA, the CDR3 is TGTGCCAGCAGCCCCACCCTTCTACAGGGGGGTTCTGGGGCCAACGTCCTGACTTTC. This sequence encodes CASSPTLLQGGSGANVLTF.